This TCR beta chain appears in the sequencing data of a study of shared clonotypes between healthy human individuals. Across the study: Ranging from 18 to 49 in age, donors were a couple of women and a few men. Study outcomes and limitations: Rarefaction showed that sequencing of sorted subsets was incomplete (despite large depth).

This clone was counted a few times. The antigen is unknown. V was clipped by 0 bases and J by 9 bases, with 15 bases between them. In germline, CDR1 is LGHNA, CDR2 YNFKEQ. This CDR3 has 15 residues. Deep-level settings were used for running the assay. Clones were read by immunoSEQ multiplex PCR, and TCRdb kept only the in-frame ones, dropping some. This sample yields approximately 2,000,000 clones, of which about nine tenths are seen a single time; around 0.35% belongs to the top ten. Nashville, Tennessee was home to all donors, who were Caucasian adults. The specimen was naive CD4+ T cells from PBMCs. The subset denotes: CD45RA+ positively selected. This receptor was taken from a man aged 18 to 35 in good health. Some clones in this sample may be carry-over from other donors' samples. This chain connects TRBV4-2 to TRBJ1-5; D possibly corresponds to TRBD1 (6 bases). In DNA form, the CDR3 reads TGTGCCAGCAGCCAAGATGAGAGGGGGACGGGGCCCCAGCATTTT. This codes for CASSQDERGTGPQHF.